These T cell receptor beta chains were read from a single sample in a study of response to subunit inactivated influenza vaccine. TCRdb independently ran MiXCR on the RT-PCR reads; one entry per CDR3 protein. The table records approximately 700,000 distinct CDR3 sequences, more than 15% of them present only once. The starting material was PBMCs from blood, obtained about 13 days after vaccination. The receptor source for this set is a man in his fifties who received an inactivated influenza vaccine. CDR3s include the opening cysteine and the closing phenylalanine or tryptophan. D genes are given only for firm matches. Not every row has a clone size; where given, it reads once, few, many or a size class.

TRBJ2-7,-,TRBV5-6,-,TGTGCCAGCAGCAGACGAGGGGGGGGCAGGCCCTACGAGCAGTACTTC,CASSRRGGGRPYEQYF
TRBJ2-1,-,TRBV28,-,TGTGCCAGCAGCTTGTCGATAATCCGGAGACAAGACAATGAGCAGTTCTTC,CASSLSIIRRQDNEQFF
TRBJ2-5,-,TRBV11-2,TRBD2,TGTGCCAGCAGCGTGAGACTAGCTCGTGAGACCCAGTACTTC,CASSVRLARETQYF
TRBJ2-1,few,TRBV6-5,TRBD2,TGTGCCAGCAGTTACTCGGTCTCTAGCGGTGACAATGAGCAGTTCTTC,CASSYSVSSGDNEQFF
TRBJ2-1,-,TRBV28,TRBD2,TGTGCCAGCAGAACAGCGGGGGAGCGTAGCAATGAGCAGTTCTTC,CASRTAGERSNEQFF
TRBJ1-3,-,TRBV28,-,TGTGCCAGCAGTTTCAGGGCCTCTGGAAACACCATATATTTT,CASSFRASGNTIYF
TRBJ1-5,few,TRBV6-2/TRBV6-3,-,TGTGCCAGCAGACAAAGTGGGACCTTCAGCCTTAGCAATCAGCCCCAGCATTTT,CASRQSGTFSLSNQPQHF
TRBJ2-1,many,TRBV29-1,TRBD1,TGCAGCGGACAGGGGGCGCGAAATGAGCAGTTCTTC,CSGQGARNEQFF
TRBJ2-1,-,TRBV6-5,-,TGTGCCAGCAGTTACTCGAACCGGGGGGAGCAGTTCTTC,CASSYSNRGEQFF
TRBJ2-5,-,TRBV27,-,TGTGCCAGCAGTCCAGGGACGCCTGGCGAGACCCAGTACTTC,CASSPGTPGETQYF
TRBJ2-7,few,TRBV12-3/TRBV12-4,TRBD1,TGTGCCAGCAGTTACAGGGGCCTATTAGGCTACGAGCAGTACTTC,CASSYRGLLGYEQYF
TRBJ1-5,many,TRBV28,-,TGTGCCAGCAGTTTGCCTAGCAATCAGCCCCAGCATTTT,CASSLPSNQPQHF
TRBJ2-5,-,TRBV5-1,TRBD1,TGCGCCAGCAGCCTCCGCCCGGGACAGGGGGGAGAGACCCAGTACTTC,CASSLRPGQGGETQYF
TRBJ2-7,few,TRBV11-2,-,TGTGCCAGCAGCTCCCTGACAGCCTTCTACGAGCAGTACTTC,CASSSLTAFYEQYF
TRBJ1-5,few,TRBV15,TRBD1,TGTGCCACCAGCAGAGTTCGGACAGGGGGCCAGCCCCAGCATTTT,CATSRVRTGGQPQHF
TRBJ1-5,many,TRBV29-1,-,TGCAGCGTTTCTCCAGGGGCTAATCAGCCCCAGCATTTT,CSVSPGANQPQHF
TRBJ2-3,-,TRBV5-1,-,TGCGCCAGTTGGGACGGCGGACTAACAGATACGCAGTATTTT,CASWDGGLTDTQYF
TRBJ1-1,-,TRBV20-1,-,TGCAGTGCTAGAACAGGGTGGAAAGTGGGCACTGAAGCTTTCTTT,CSARTGWKVGTEAFF
TRBJ2-4,few,TRBV20-1,TRBD1,TGCAGTGCTAGAGAGTGGGGACAGGCCAAAAACATTCAGTACTTC,CSAREWGQAKNIQYF
TRBJ2-2,-,TRBV11-1,-,TGTGCCAGCAGCTCGCACAGGGGGGGCACCGGGGAGCTGTTTTTT,CASSSHRGGTGELFF
TRBJ2-7,few,TRBV7-8,-,TGTGCCAGCAGCTTATGGGGGACCGAGCAGTACTTC,CASSLWGTEQYF
TRBJ2-5,few,TRBV29-1,-,TGCAGCGCCGCCCTCCTCGCACACGGAGCGTGGGAGACCCAGTACTTC,CSAALLAHGAWETQYF
TRBJ2-5,few,TRBV7-9,TRBD1,TGTGCCAGCAGCGTCAGGGACAGGGGGCTAGAGACCCAGTACTTC,CASSVRDRGLETQYF
TRBJ1-6,-,TRBV7-9,TRBD1,TGTGCCAGCAGCTTAGACAGGGGGCAGGCCCTCCACTTT,CASSLDRGQALHF
TRBJ2-5,-,TRBV4-3,TRBD2,TGCGCCAGCAGCCAAGAACCGTACGGGGGGGAGACCCAGTACTTC,CASSQEPYGGETQYF
TRBJ2-7,few,TRBV7-2,-,TGTGCCAGCAGCTTAGGGGTACCCCCGTACGAGCAGTACTTC,CASSLGVPPYEQYF
TRBJ1-4,few,TRBV5-1,-,TGCGCCAGCAGCGCGGAAAAACTGTTTTTT,CASSAEKLFF
TRBJ1-3,few,TRBV10-3,TRBD1,TGTGCCATCAGCCGGGACAGTTCTGGAAACACCATATATTTT,CAISRDSSGNTIYF
TRBJ1-1,few,TRBV7-9,TRBD1,TGTGCCAGCTTCGACAGGGACACTGAAGCTTTCTTT,CASFDRDTEAFF
TRBJ2-1,many,TRBV12-3/TRBV12-4,-,TGTGCCATCACTCCTCCGGGAAAAGGCAATGAGCAGTTCTTC,CAITPPGKGNEQFF
TRBJ2-7,few,TRBV7-9,-,TGTGCCAGCAGCTTGGGGGACTCGGTCGAGCAGTACTTC,CASSLGDSVEQYF
TRBJ1-1,-,TRBV5-1,-,TGCGCCAGCAGCCCGGACTTTCCTAACACTGAAGCTTTCTTT,CASSPDFPNTEAFF
TRBJ2-7,many,TRBV4-3,-,TGCGCCAGCAGCCAAGATCGAGGGGCATCCTACGAGCAGTACTTC,CASSQDRGASYEQYF
TRBJ2-5,-,TRBV7-3,-,TGTGCCAGCAGCCCCGCTTATTCCAAAGAGACCCAGTACTTC,CASSPAYSKETQYF
TRBJ2-6,few,TRBV6-1,TRBD1,TGTGCCAGCAGCGGGACAGACTCTGGGGCCAACGTCCTGACTTTC,CASSGTDSGANVLTF
TRBJ1-6,-,TRBV20-1,TRBD1,TGCAGTGCTAGCAGGGGACAGGCCCGGAATAATTCACCCCTCCACTTT,CSASRGQARNNSPLHF
TRBJ2-7,few,TRBV10-3,-,TGTGCCATCAGTCAAACAGGGCCGGCTGGCGAGCAGTACTTC,CAISQTGPAGEQYF
TRBJ2-1,many,TRBV7-9,TRBD2,TGTGCCAGCAGCTCACTAGCGGGAGGTCGGTCCTACAATGAGCAGTTCTTC,CASSSLAGGRSYNEQFF
TRBJ2-7,many,TRBV6-2/TRBV6-3,-,TGTGCCAGCAGTTACTTCCAGGGGTCTGGAGAGCAGTACTTC,CASSYFQGSGEQYF
TRBJ2-7,many,TRBV24-1,TRBD1,TGTGCCACCAGTTCGGGACAGGGGAGGAACGAGCAGTACTTC,CATSSGQGRNEQYF
TRBJ1-5,few,TRBV10-3,TRBD1,TGTGCCATCAGCGATCCGGGACAGGGGAATCAGCCCCAGCATTTT,CAISDPGQGNQPQHF
TRBJ2-5,-,TRBV5-1,TRBD2,TGCGCCAGCAGCTATGACGGGAGGGCCGCGGAGACCCAGTACTTC,CASSYDGRAAETQYF
TRBJ2-5,-,TRBV12-3/TRBV12-4,-,TGTGCCAGCAGTTTAAGTTCAGGGAATTTAAAGACCCAGTACTTC,CASSLSSGNLKTQYF
TRBJ2-1,many,TRBV7-9,TRBD2,TGTGCCAGCAGCTCAACGGGAGGCCCGGGGTGGAATGAGCAGTTCTTC,CASSSTGGPGWNEQFF
TRBJ2-1,-,TRBV6-1,-,TGTGCCAGCAGTGAATATCACAGATACTACAATGAGCAGTTCTTC,CASSEYHRYYNEQFF
TRBJ2-1,-,TRBV15,-,TGTGCCACCAGCGGAGGCGTCCGGTACAATGAGCAGTTCTTC,CATSGGVRYNEQFF
TRBJ1-1,few,TRBV6-1,TRBD1,TGTGCCAGCAGTGGACAGGGGTTAAGGGAAGCTTTCTTT,CASSGQGLREAFF
TRBJ1-4,many,TRBV5-1,-,TGCGCCAGCAGCCGGGACGGAGAACCAACTAATGAAAAACTGTTTTTT,CASSRDGEPTNEKLFF
TRBJ1-1,-,TRBV20-1,-,TGCAGTGCTAGGTCTACAGCGAACACTGAAGCTTTCTTT,CSARSTANTEAFF
TRBJ2-5,many,TRBV7-2,-,TGTGCCAGCAGCTTACAGGGCACCGGGGAGACCCAGTACTTC,CASSLQGTGETQYF
TRBJ2-3,-,TRBV20-1,TRBD2,TGCAGTGCTAGAGATCCTGCGGGGGGCCACACAGATACGCAGTATTTT,CSARDPAGGHTDTQYF
TRBJ1-5,many,TRBV4-3,-,TGCGCCAGCAGCCAAGTTTTTTCAGGATATCAGCCCCAGCATTTT,CASSQVFSGYQPQHF
TRBJ2-7,-,TRBV28,TRBD2,TGTGCCAGCAGTTTCGGCTGGATCGGAGCGGGGGGTCGCTACGAGCAGTACTTC,CASSFGWIGAGGRYEQYF